The source of this T cell receptor (beta chain) is a study of blood T cell repertoires in COVID-19. Overall study: Some COVID-19 samples were acute and others convalescent; all came from the United States, Italy and Spain.

CDR3 length: 12 amino acids. Germline V gene data show CDR1 as SEHNR and CDR2 as FQNEAQ (reference sequence). Trimming shortened V by 2 bases and J by 6 bases, and 5 bases separated the two germline ends. In the original analysis: Cell counts per sample came from amplifying reference gene primers. The data were produced by immunoSEQ multiplex PCR, yet TCRdb's version contains in-frame clones alone and is incomplete. V, J and clone size are taken as reported in that table, and D and trimming were inferred from the DNA itself. The sample carries roughly 150,000 clones, roughly 85% recorded once. The genes are TRBV7-9 and TRBJ1-5; the D is unclear. Source material: peripheral blood. The receptor comes from a man aged 50 or older with acute or convalescent COVID-19. CDR3 region: CASSLNFQPQHF. The CDR3 nucleotides are TGTGCCAGCAGCTTAAACTTTCAGCCCCAGCATTTT.